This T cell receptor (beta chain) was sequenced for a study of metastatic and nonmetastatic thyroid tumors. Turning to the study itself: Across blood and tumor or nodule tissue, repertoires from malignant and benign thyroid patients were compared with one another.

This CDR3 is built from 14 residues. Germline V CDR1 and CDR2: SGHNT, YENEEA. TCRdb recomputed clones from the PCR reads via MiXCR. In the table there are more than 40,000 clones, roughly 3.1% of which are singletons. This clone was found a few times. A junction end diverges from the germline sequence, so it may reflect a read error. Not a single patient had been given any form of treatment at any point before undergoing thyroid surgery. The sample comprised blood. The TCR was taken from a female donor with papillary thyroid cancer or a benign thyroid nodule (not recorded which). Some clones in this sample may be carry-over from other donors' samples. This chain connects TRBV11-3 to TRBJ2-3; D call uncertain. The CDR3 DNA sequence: TGTGCCAGCAGCCTAGATTTGGCTGCAGATACGCAGTATTTT. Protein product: CASSLDLAADTQYF.